The rows below give T cell receptor beta chains drawn from one sample of a study of cytomegalovirus exposure and HLA in healthy donors. Clones were read by immunoSEQ multiplex PCR, and TCRdb kept only the in-frame ones, dropping some. Found here are approximately 150,000 clones, around 79% of them singletons; the top ten hold more than 2.5%. Material for sequencing was PBMCs. The receptors stem from a female donor in good health and CMV-seronegative. The CDR3 runs from the conserved cysteine through the conserved F or W. A D gene is named only where the DNA matches it firmly. Size values are once, few and many counts, or a class for expanded clones, and some rows have none.

CDR3 DNA: TGTGCCAGCAGCTTGGAGACAGGGGGGTCCTACAATGAGCAGTTCTTC
CDR3 protein: CASSLETGGSYNEQFF
clone size: .
J gene: TRBJ2-1
V gene: TRBV11-2
D gene: TRBD1

CDR3 DNA: TGTGCCAGCAGCGCAATAGAGGGCCATGGCTACACCTTC
CDR3 protein: CASSAIEGHGYTF
clone size: once
J gene: TRBJ1-2
V gene: TRBV5-5
D gene: .

CDR3 DNA: TGTGCCAGCAGTGCGGGGACTCGGAAAGATACGCAGTATTTT
CDR3 protein: CASSAGTRKDTQYF
clone size: .
J gene: TRBJ2-3
V gene: TRBV6-5
D gene: .

CDR3 DNA: TGCAGCGGGAGGAGGGGGGGCACGGGCACAGATACGCAGTATTTT
CDR3 protein: CSGRRGGTGTDTQYF
clone size: .
J gene: TRBJ2-3
V gene: TRBV29-1
D gene: .

CDR3 DNA: TGTGCCAGCAGCCTAAGCGGAGAGACCCAGTACTTC
CDR3 protein: CASSLSGETQYF
clone size: .
J gene: TRBJ2-5
V gene: TRBV5-8
D gene: .

CDR3 DNA: TGCGCCAGCAGTGACAAGAACACTGAAGCTTTCTTT
CDR3 protein: CASSDKNTEAFF
clone size: .
J gene: TRBJ1-1
V gene: TRBV10-2
D gene: .

CDR3 DNA: TGTGCCAGTACCGACGGGACAGCAGATGAAAAACTGTTTTTT
CDR3 protein: CASTDGTADEKLFF
clone size: .
J gene: TRBJ1-4
V gene: TRBV19
D gene: TRBD1

CDR3 DNA: TGTGCCATCAGCGGGATTAGCACAGATACGCAGTATTTT
CDR3 protein: CAISGISTDTQYF
clone size: .
J gene: TRBJ2-3
V gene: TRBV2
D gene: TRBD2

CDR3 DNA: TGCGCCAGCACTGACGCAGGGCAAGGGAGCAATCAGCCCCAGCATTTT
CDR3 protein: CASTDAGQGSNQPQHF
clone size: .
J gene: TRBJ1-5
V gene: TRBV23-1
D gene: .

CDR3 DNA: TGTGCCAGCAGTGAAAAAACGACGGGGAACACTGAAGCTTTCTTT
CDR3 protein: CASSEKTTGNTEAFF
clone size: few
J gene: TRBJ1-1
V gene: TRBV2
D gene: .

CDR3 DNA: TGTGCCAGCTCGGGACAGGGGGCAAATGAGCAGTTCTTC
CDR3 protein: CASSGQGANEQFF
clone size: .
J gene: TRBJ2-1
V gene: TRBV28
D gene: TRBD1

CDR3 DNA: TGTGCCAGCAGTCCGGCTGGGGGCACGGCTTTCTTT
CDR3 protein: CASSPAGGTAFF
clone size: .
J gene: TRBJ1-1
V gene: TRBV6-5
D gene: .

CDR3 DNA: TGTGCCAGCAGTTTATACTTTGGGGGGGCCAACTCCTACGAGCAGTACTTC
CDR3 protein: CASSLYFGGANSYEQYF
clone size: few
J gene: TRBJ2-7
V gene: TRBV27
D gene: .

CDR3 DNA: TGTGCCTCGTGGGGCGGCACCATTAATGACTATGGCTACACCTTC
CDR3 protein: CASWGGTINDYGYTF
clone size: .
J gene: TRBJ1-2
V gene: TRBV2
D gene: .

CDR3 DNA: TGTGCCACCAGTCTGGGGGCCCGGGGAACTGAAGCTTTCTTT
CDR3 protein: CATSLGARGTEAFF
clone size: once
J gene: TRBJ1-1
V gene: TRBV15
D gene: .

CDR3 DNA: TGCGCCAGCAGCCGAACCTCTTTAGGACGGGACTACAATGAGCAGTTCTTC
CDR3 protein: CASSRTSLGRDYNEQFF
clone size: once
J gene: TRBJ2-1
V gene: TRBV4-1
D gene: .

CDR3 DNA: TGTGCCAGCACCGGACAGGCTGGAGCCTATTCACCCCTCCACTTT
CDR3 protein: CASTGQAGAYSPLHF
clone size: medium-sized
J gene: TRBJ1-6
V gene: TRBV6-1
D gene: TRBD1

CDR3 DNA: TGTGCCAGCAGCGTAGATGCGGGGGGGTACGAGCAGTACTTC
CDR3 protein: CASSVDAGGYEQYF
clone size: once
J gene: TRBJ2-7
V gene: TRBV9
D gene: TRBD2

CDR3 DNA: TGTGCCACCGAGGCGGGGGGGCCGGGGGAGACCCAGTACTTC
CDR3 protein: CATEAGGPGETQYF
clone size: few
J gene: TRBJ2-5
V gene: TRBV2
D gene: TRBD2

CDR3 DNA: TGTGCCAGGTGGGAGATTAGCAATCAGCCCCAGCATTTT
CDR3 protein: CARWEISNQPQHF
clone size: once
J gene: TRBJ1-5
V gene: TRBV19
D gene: .

CDR3 DNA: TGCGCCAGCAGCTCCACAGGGGGCACCTACGAGCAGTACTTC
CDR3 protein: CASSSTGGTYEQYF
clone size: once
J gene: TRBJ2-7
V gene: TRBV5-1
D gene: TRBD1

CDR3 DNA: TGCGCCAGCAGCCAAGGCGGCTGGGGAGGGGAGACCCAGTACTTC
CDR3 protein: CASSQGGWGGETQYF
clone size: .
J gene: TRBJ2-5
V gene: TRBV4-3
D gene: TRBD2

CDR3 DNA: TGTGCCAGCAGCTCGTGGACAGGGACGAACACTGAAGCTTTCTTT
CDR3 protein: CASSSWTGTNTEAFF
clone size: .
J gene: TRBJ1-1
V gene: TRBV11-2
D gene: TRBD1

CDR3 DNA: TGTGCCTGTCAAAGCCGGGACAGCATCTCACCCCTCCACTTT
CDR3 protein: CACQSRDSISPLHF
clone size: .
J gene: TRBJ1-6
V gene: TRBV30
D gene: TRBD1

CDR3 DNA: TGCAGCGTCCTCATTACATACCAAGAGACCCAGTACTTC
CDR3 protein: CSVLITYQETQYF
clone size: .
J gene: TRBJ2-5
V gene: TRBV29-1
D gene: .

CDR3 DNA: TGTGCCAGCAGCTCCGGGGGGGCCTCTGCACGCGAGCAGTACTTC
CDR3 protein: CASSSGGASAREQYF
clone size: .
J gene: TRBJ2-7
V gene: TRBV13
D gene: TRBD2

CDR3 DNA: TGCGCCAGCGGACAGGGGAATCAGCCCCAGCATTTT
CDR3 protein: CASGQGNQPQHF
clone size: .
J gene: TRBJ1-5
V gene: TRBV10-2
D gene: TRBD1

CDR3 DNA: TGTGCCAGCAGCTCGATGGGACTAGCGGGGAACAATGAGCAGTTCTTC
CDR3 protein: CASSSMGLAGNNEQFF
clone size: .
J gene: TRBJ2-1
V gene: TRBV11-3
D gene: TRBD2

CDR3 DNA: TGCAGCGTTCGGGACAGGGGGCCGGACGAGCAGTACTTC
CDR3 protein: CSVRDRGPDEQYF
clone size: .
J gene: TRBJ2-7
V gene: TRBV29-1
D gene: TRBD1

CDR3 DNA: TGTGCCTGGAAACCACAGGGGGCCTTATACCTCTCCTACGAGCAGTACTTC
CDR3 protein: CAWKPQGALYLSYEQYF
clone size: .
J gene: TRBJ2-7
V gene: TRBV30
D gene: TRBD1

CDR3 DNA: TGTGCCAGTAGTAGAGGGAATCTGAACACTGAAGCTTTCTTT
CDR3 protein: CASSRGNLNTEAFF
clone size: .
J gene: TRBJ1-1
V gene: TRBV19
D gene: .

CDR3 DNA: TGTGCCAGTAGTTGGGTCATTGGGGACAGGCAGGAAGATACGCAGTATTTT
CDR3 protein: CASSWVIGDRQEDTQYF
clone size: .
J gene: TRBJ2-3
V gene: TRBV19
D gene: TRBD1

CDR3 DNA: TGTGCCAGCAGCGTATTGTCCGGCGGATCCCGCACAGATACGCAGTATTTT
CDR3 protein: CASSVLSGGSRTDTQYF
clone size: .
J gene: TRBJ2-3
V gene: TRBV9
D gene: .

CDR3 DNA: TGTGCCAGCAGCCCCTACACCGGACAGGGAGGGACTGAAGCTTTCTTT
CDR3 protein: CASSPYTGQGGTEAFF
clone size: .
J gene: TRBJ1-1
V gene: TRBV5-6
D gene: TRBD1

CDR3 DNA: TGTGCCAGCTCGACCCGAGAGAGGGAGGGGGACGAGCAGTACTTC
CDR3 protein: CASSTREREGDEQYF
clone size: .
J gene: TRBJ2-7
V gene: TRBV18
D gene: .

CDR3 DNA: TGTGCCAGCACTCACAGGGGTCCCGCTTTCTTT
CDR3 protein: CASTHRGPAFF
clone size: .
J gene: TRBJ1-1
V gene: TRBV18
D gene: TRBD1

CDR3 DNA: TGTGCCAGCAGCTTAGGTGGGACTAGGAGAGAGACCCAGTACTTC
CDR3 protein: CASSLGGTRRETQYF
clone size: .
J gene: TRBJ2-5
V gene: TRBV7-9
D gene: TRBD2

CDR3 DNA: TGTGCCAGCAGCGTAGACGGGCGGGCATCAAATGAGCAGTTCTTC
CDR3 protein: CASSVDGRASNEQFF
clone size: .
J gene: TRBJ2-1
V gene: TRBV9
D gene: .

CDR3 DNA: TGTGCCAGCAGTGAAGATGGGGCCCCCTACGAGCAGTACTTC
CDR3 protein: CASSEDGAPYEQYF
clone size: .
J gene: TRBJ2-7
V gene: TRBV6-1
D gene: .

CDR3 DNA: TGTGCCAGCAGCCCCCTGGGGGGGCTTGGCTATGGCTACACCTTC
CDR3 protein: CASSPLGGLGYGYTF
clone size: .
J gene: TRBJ1-2
V gene: TRBV7-9
D gene: .

CDR3 DNA: TGCAGCGTTGAGGCGGGGGCCGGGGCCAACGTCCTGACTTTC
CDR3 protein: CSVEAGAGANVLTF
clone size: few
J gene: TRBJ2-6
V gene: TRBV29-1
D gene: .

CDR3 DNA: TGTGCCAGCTCACCCCTCCAGGGGAGCGGGGAGCTGTTTTTT
CDR3 protein: CASSPLQGSGELFF
clone size: .
J gene: TRBJ2-2
V gene: TRBV18
D gene: .

CDR3 DNA: TGCGCCAGCAGCCAGTTTCAGTCAAATCAGCCCCAGCATTTT
CDR3 protein: CASSQFQSNQPQHF
clone size: .
J gene: TRBJ1-5
V gene: TRBV4-1
D gene: .

CDR3 DNA: TGTGCCAGCTCACCAGACGGACAGCCGAACACTGAAGCTTTCTTT
CDR3 protein: CASSPDGQPNTEAFF
clone size: .
J gene: TRBJ1-1
V gene: TRBV18
D gene: .

CDR3 DNA: TGCGCCAGCAGCTTCAAAGCGGAGGCCGGGGAGCTGTTTTTT
CDR3 protein: CASSFKAEAGELFF
clone size: .
J gene: TRBJ2-2
V gene: TRBV5-1
D gene: .

CDR3 DNA: TGTGCCAGTAGTATAGGTACTAGCGGGGAGGAGCAGTTCTTC
CDR3 protein: CASSIGTSGEEQFF
clone size: .
J gene: TRBJ2-1
V gene: TRBV19
D gene: TRBD2

CDR3 DNA: TGCGCCAGCAGCCCGCAACTAGCGGGCAGGCCAGATACGCAGTATTTT
CDR3 protein: CASSPQLAGRPDTQYF
clone size: .
J gene: TRBJ2-3
V gene: TRBV4-3
D gene: TRBD2

CDR3 DNA: TGCAGCGTTGAAGGACAGACGGACACTGAAGCTTTCTTT
CDR3 protein: CSVEGQTDTEAFF
clone size: .
J gene: TRBJ1-1
V gene: TRBV29-1
D gene: .